This TCR beta chain was obtained from a study of T cells in Graves' hyperthyroidism and ophthalmopathy. Using RNA transcripts as the source, TCR beta CDR3 regions were amplified. Using the HTBI primer set, a first-round RT-PCR was run on the TCR CDR3. MiXCR, applied by TCRdb to the multiplex PCR reads, yields one record per CDR3 protein. The sample lists approximately 320,000 distinct CDR3 sequences; approximately 16% were seen once. Exclusions: uncontrolled infection, other autoimmune disease, pregnancy, lactation. As to this clonotype: Just one base apart from a much larger clone, this may be a read error.

Sequencing input: blood. This TCR was recovered from a man aged 25-40 years with Graves' hyperthyroidism.

The CDR3 region has the DNA TGTGCCAGCAAACAGGGAGGCTACGAGCAGTACTTC. Translated: CASKQGGYEQYF. V is TRBV2 and J is TRBJ2-7; D is tentatively TRBD1 or TRBD2 (6 bases each). With 7 bases removed from V and 3 bases from J, the gap between germline ends came to 10 bases. Germline V gene sequence: CDR1 SNHLY, CDR2 FYNNEI. This CDR3 has 12 residues.